The 19 T cell receptor beta chains below come from one sample, sequenced in a study of cytomegalovirus exposure and HLA in healthy donors. Amplification used 60 Vbeta primers and 13 Jbeta primers. Sequencing was performed with immunoSEQ multiplex PCR; in TCRdb, only in-frame clones are kept and a portion is missing. The repertoire holds some 130,000 clones, with about 70% as singletons. Sequencing input: PBMCs. The receptors were gathered from a woman aged 55-69 years in good health and CMV-seropositive.

This clone has just one count. V gene TRBV27 combines with J gene TRBJ2-5, with D possibly TRBD1 on 6 matching bases. Germline V gene sequence: CDR1 MNHEY, CDR2 SMNVEV (reference sequence). V was cut by 11 bases and J by 4 bases, with 23 bases left in between. The CDR3 runs 15 residues. The CDR3 coding sequence is TGTGCCTCACGGTTTGGGTGGGGGCTCGGAGAGACCCAGTACTTC. This gives the protein CASRFGWGLGETQYF.

V is TRBV28 and J is TRBJ2-7; 9 nucleotides align to TRBD1. The CDR3 is 14 amino acids. Germline values: CDR1 MDHEN, CDR2 SYDVKM. Trimming cost V 7 bases and J 2 bases; bases outside gene matches: 6. CDR3 in DNA: TGTGCCAGCATCGGACAGGGGATGGCCTACGAGCAGTACTTC. It yields the protein CASIGQGMAYEQYF.

The J gene is TRBJ2-2, the V gene TRBV18; tentatively, D is TRBD1 (5 bases). V was pared by 1 base and J by 6 bases, with 15 bases between. Germline V gives CDR1 KGHSH, CDR2 LQKENI. The CDR3 length is 16 residues. CDR3 region: CASSPQDTAIPGELFF. Written as DNA, the CDR3 is TGTGCCAGCTCACCACAGGACACCGCAATCCCCGGGGAGCTGTTTTTT.

The chain combines TRBV5-6 with TRBJ2-7, with D perhaps matching TRBD1 or TRBD2 (6 bases each). The V end lost 4 bases, the J end lost 0 bases, and 17 bases lay between the germline ends. Germline V lookup: CDR1 SGHDT, CDR2 YYEEEE. The CDR3 is 16 amino acids. CDR3 bases: TGTGCCAGCAGCCTGGGGGGCCGGGCCAGCTCCTACGAGCAGTACTTC. Its translation is CASSLGGRASSYEQYF.

The V and J genes are TRBV18 and TRBJ2-2; 9 bases match TRBD1. J gave up 6 bases and V 2 bases, and 4 bases lay outside the gene matches. CDR1 and CDR2 from the germline V gene are KGHSH and LQKENI. There are 15 residues in the CDR3. The CDR3 loop reads CASSPGTGKAGELFF. The CDR3 DNA reads TGTGCCAGCTCACCAGGGACAGGGAAGGCCGGGGAGCTGTTTTTT.

The chain links TRBV28 to TRBJ1-1; 8 positions match TRBD1. V lost 5 bases and J lost 0; bases outside the gene matches: 5. The CDR3 spans 15 residues. Germline V gives CDR1 MDHEN, CDR2 SYDVKM. CDR3 DNA: TGTGCCAGCAGTCCCCAGGACAGGGTGAACACTGAAGCTTTCTTT. It encodes CASSPQDRVNTEAFF.

This chain links TRBV27 with TRBJ1-3; D gene uncertain. This CDR3 is 13 amino acids long. Trimming removed 6 bases at V and 0 bases at J, with 6 bases between. Germline CDR1 and CDR2: MNHEY and SMNVEV (reference sequence). This chain's CDR3 is CASRSSSGNTIYF. DNA of the CDR3: TGTGCCAGCAGGAGTAGCTCTGGAAACACCATATATTTT.

V and J are TRBV5-1 and TRBJ1-1, with D unresolved. V was shortened by 4 bases and J by 0 bases, with 10 bases between the two germline ends. Germline values: CDR1 SGHRS, CDR2 YFSETQ. This CDR3 has 14 amino acids. The CDR3 region is CASSEGGMNTEAFF. DNA for the CDR3: TGCGCCAGCAGCGAAGGAGGAATGAACACTGAAGCTTTCTTT.

V gene TRBV4-1 combines with J gene TRBJ1-5, with 7 nucleotides matching TRBD1. V shed 0 bases and J 0 bases; nucleotides not matched to a gene: 5. Germline lookup yields CDR1 MGHRA and CDR2 YSYEKL. The CDR3 runs to 17 residues. The chain's CDR3 is CASSQERGTVSNQPQHF. CDR3 bases: TGCGCCAGCAGCCAAGAAAGGGGGACAGTTAGCAATCAGCCCCAGCATTTT.

The V gene is TRBV6-1, the J gene TRBJ1-1; possible D gene TRBD1, 6 bases. The CDR3 covers 14 residues. V lost 6 bases and J 1 base, leaving 12 bases between the germline ends. Germline CDR1 reads MNHNS; CDR2 reads SASEGT. As DNA, the CDR3 is TGTGCCAGCAGAACACCACAGGGGAACACTGAAGCTTTCTTT. Protein: CASRTPQGNTEAFF.

This clone was counted a few times. This chain joins TRBV7-9 and TRBJ1-1, with D perhaps matching TRBD1 (5 bases). Germline CDR1 reads SEHNR; CDR2 reads FQNEAQ (reference sequence). CDR3 length: 16 residues. V shed 2 bases and J shed 2 bases, with 15 bases lying between them. CDR3 DNA: TGTGCCAGCAGCTTATCGGCAGGGTCGGTAAACACTGAAGCTTTCTTT. It yields the protein CASSLSAGSVNTEAFF.

This clone was observed a handful of times. The chain combines TRBV5-1 with TRBJ2-7, with TRBD1 matching 10 bases. Looked up from germline, CDR1 is SGHRS and CDR2 is YFSETQ. The ends lost 4 bases at V and 5 bases at J; junction bases unmatched: 6. This CDR3 region has 14 residues. The CDR3 sequence: CASSRTGGRHEQYF. The CDR3 coding sequence is TGCGCCAGCAGCCGGACAGGGGGTAGACACGAGCAGTACTTC.

V is TRBV29-1 and J is TRBJ2-3, with D tentatively TRBD2 (5 bases). The CDR3 length is 14 residues. V was pared by 6 bases and J by 0 bases, with 13 bases between. Germline values: CDR1 SQVTM, CDR2 ANQGSEA. In DNA form, the CDR3 reads TGCAGCGTGGTCCGGGGAACTAGCACAGATACGCAGTATTTT. Protein product: CSVVRGTSTDTQYF.

The chain combines TRBV28 with TRBJ1-2; D is perhaps TRBD1 (5 bases). The CDR3 has 13 amino acids. CDR1 MDHEN and CDR2 SYDVKM come from the germline V gene. Trimming left V 6 bases short and J 8 bases short, with 16 bases between. CDR3 DNA sequence: TGTGCCAGCAGGTTGACCATGGGGCGAGGCTACACCTTC. Translated, it gives CASRLTMGRGYTF.

This rearrangement joins TRBV5-4 to TRBJ2-3; 7 nucleotides align to TRBD1. Germline-derived CDR1 and CDR2 are SGHNT and YYREEE (reference sequence). Germline trimming cut 1 base from V and 1 base from J; bases unmatched to any gene: 3. The CDR3 sequence is 15 residues long. The CDR3 DNA follows: TGTGCCAGCAGCTTGCGGGACAGTCGCACAGATACGCAGTATTTT. Its translation is CASSLRDSRTDTQYF.

V and J are TRBV6-1 and TRBJ1-2, with 12 bases that match TRBD1. J was trimmed by 8 bases and V by 10 bases; bases with no gene match: 14. The CDR3 runs 15 residues. Germline values: CDR1 MNHNS, CDR2 SASEGT. CDR3 nucleotides: TGTGCCATAACACCACGGGGACAGGGGGCTAACGGCTACACCTTC. Translated: CAITPRGQGANGYTF.

The chain joins TRBV7-9 to TRBJ1-2, with unresolved D. This CDR3 spans 15 amino acids. Germline V lookup: CDR1 SEHNR, CDR2 FQNEAQ (reference sequence). V was cut by 5 bases and J by 0 bases, with 13 bases left in between. CDR3 DNA: TGTGCCAGCAGCCCCCATGGAGGTGCTAACTATGGCTACACCTTC. It translates to CASSPHGGANYGYTF.

There are a few counts of this clone. The genes are TRBV30 and TRBJ2-7; TRBD1 aligns across 12 bases. The CDR3 covers 14 residues. Germline V gene sequence: CDR1 GTSNPN, CDR2 SVGIG (reference sequence). Trimming took 0 bases from V and 6 from J; bases not matched to a gene: 3. CDR3 nucleotide sequence: TGTGCCTGGAGTGTAGGGACAGGGGGCACCGAGCAGTACTTC. Amino acid sequence: CAWSVGTGGTEQYF.

This clone was detected only once. This sequence joins TRBV30 and TRBJ1-2; tentatively, D is TRBD1 (6 bases). The CDR3 has 15 amino acids. Germline V lookup: CDR1 GTSNPN, CDR2 SVGIG (reference sequence). V shed 1 base and J shed 3 bases, with 15 bases lying between them. In nucleotides, the CDR3 is TGTGCCTGGAGTGAAGGGACAAATACATACTATGGCTACACCTTC. It yields the protein CAWSEGTNTYYGYTF.